One sample yielded the 14 T cell receptor beta chains listed below, sequenced in a study of cytomegalovirus exposure and HLA in healthy donors (dated by TCRdb to the late 2010s). Libraries were prepared through the immunoSEQ multiplex PCR assay. TCRdb took over this immuneACCESS table, retaining in-frame rearrangements with V and J assigned. Such tables are incomplete; in checked studies, under half of the missing clones stem from an unresolved V gene, and the remainder is unexplained. The sample table holds 220,000 or so clones, of which approximately 83% were seen once. The ten top clones hold around 15% of the sample. Sequenced material: PBMCs. The origin of the receptors is a woman in her thirties in good health and CMV-seropositive.

This clone was detected many times. The chain joins TRBV9 to TRBJ2-7; D is perhaps TRBD2 (5 bases). There are 15 residues in the CDR3. V gave up 0 bases and J gave up 2 bases, with 12 bases separating them. CDR1 is SGDLS and CDR2 is YYNGEE in the germline V gene. The DNA of the CDR3 is TGTGCCAGCAGCGTAGGAGGACTTACTGCCTACGAGCAGTACTTC. Encoded protein: CASSVGGLTAYEQYF.

J is TRBJ2-7 and V is TRBV4-1; 7 nucleotides align to TRBD1. J gave up 3 bases and V 4 bases, and 15 bases lay outside the gene matches. The CDR3 consists of 17 residues. Germline loops: CDR1 MGHRA, CDR2 YSYEKL. CDR3 loop: CASSPRAAMDRSYEQYF. The CDR3 DNA reads TGCGCCAGCAGCCCGCGGGCGGCAATGGACAGGAGCTACGAGCAGTACTTC.

J is TRBJ1-1 and V is TRBV29-1; 7 bases align to TRBD1. The germline gives CDR1 SQVTM, CDR2 ANQGSEA. This CDR3 has 14 amino acids. After removal of 7 bases from V and 10 bases from J, the junction contained 18 bases not matched to a gene. CDR3 nucleotides: TGCAGCGCCCCGGGGCCAGGGGGGCATAATGGAGCTTTCTTT. It encodes CSAPGPGGHNGAFF.

This chain uses TRBV9 with TRBJ1-5; unclear D gene. Looked up from germline, CDR1 is SGDLS and CDR2 is YYNGEE. The germline V and J ends were trimmed by 7 bases and 2 bases, with 13 bases remaining between them. This CDR3 spans 14 amino acids. CDR3 bases: TGTGCCAGCGGGAAAGGGTATGGCAATCAGCCCCAGCATTTT. This encodes CASGKGYGNQPQHF.

The chain carries TRBV29-1 and TRBJ2-3, with TRBD2 matching over 9 bases. The trim removed 5 bases at V and 7 bases at J, leaving 4 bases unmatched. This CDR3 contains 12 residues. Germline V gives CDR1 SQVTM, CDR2 ANQGSEA. This CDR3 reads CSVRAGGYTQYF. Here the CDR3 DNA reads TGCAGCGTTAGGGCGGGGGGGTATACGCAGTATTTT.

The chain is built from TRBV4-1 and TRBJ2-3; weak D call: TRBD2 (6 bases). The CDR3 runs 17 residues. Trimming pared 0 bases from V and 0 bases from J, leaving 13 bases between. CDR1 MGHRA and CDR2 YSYEKL come from the germline V gene. The CDR3 bases are TGCGCCAGCAGCCAAGACCGTGGAGGGAGTAGCACAGATACGCAGTATTTT. This encodes CASSQDRGGSSTDTQYF.

V usage is TRBV27 and J usage is TRBJ2-3; a possible D gene is TRBD2 (6 bases). The CDR3 is made up of 13 amino acids. V was shortened by 6 bases and J by 2 bases, with 9 bases between the two germline ends. Per germline, CDR1 MNHEY and CDR2 SMNVEV (reference sequence). The CDR3 spells CASRRGLTDTQYF. CDR3 nucleotides: TGTGCCAGCAGGCGGGGCCTCACAGATACGCAGTATTTT.

The V gene is TRBV27, the J gene TRBJ2-3; 7 nucleotides align to TRBD2. The CDR3 sequence is 14 residues long. V gave up 8 bases and J gave up 1 base; unmatched junction bases: 6. CDR1 and CDR2 (germline): MNHEY, SMNVEV (reference sequence). This CDR3 reads CASQRDLRTDTQYF. The CDR3 DNA sequence: TGTGCCAGCCAGCGGGACCTCCGCACAGATACGCAGTATTTT.

The chain recombines TRBV18 with TRBJ2-3; D uncertain. From germline, CDR1 is KGHSH and CDR2 LQKENI. Trimming shortened V by 3 bases and J by 3 bases, and 16 bases separated the two germline ends. The CDR3 spans 16 residues. CDR3 in amino acids: CASSPRLSRATDTQYF. The CDR3 DNA reads TGTGCCAGCTCACCTCGCCTGTCCCGGGCGACAGATACGCAGTATTTT. Complete variable domain (other parts from reference TRBV18 and TRBJ2-3): NAGVMQNPRHLVRRRGQEARLRCSPMKGHSHVYWYRQLPEEGLKFMVYLQKENIIDESGMPKERFSAEFPKEGPSILRIQQVVRGDSAAYFCASSPRLSRATDTQYFGPGTRLTVL.

The chain employs TRBV19 and TRBJ1-5; no firm D call. Trimming stripped 3 bases from V and 2 bases from J, with 8 bases between. Germline-derived CDR1 and CDR2 are LNHDA and SQIVND (reference sequence). The CDR3 covers 14 residues. The CDR3 nucleotides are TGTGCCAGTAGTATCCGTGGCGGCAATCAGCCCCAGCATTTT. It is translated as CASSIRGGNQPQHF.

With regard to this clone: One junction end disagrees with the germline gene, perhaps due to a read error. The V gene is TRBV11-3, the J gene TRBJ2-7; no clear D gene. CDR3 length: 12 amino acids. CDR1 is SGHNT, CDR2 YENEEA, per germline. The CDR3 loop is CANSLSPYEQYF. For the CDR3, the DNA is TGTGCCAACAGCTTATCTCCCTACGAGCAGTACTTC.

V usage is TRBV30 and J usage is TRBJ1-3; no firm D call. Trimming removed 0 bases at V and 0 bases at J, with 18 bases between. Germline values: CDR1 GTSNPN, CDR2 SVGIG (reference sequence). The CDR3 runs to 18 residues. The DNA of the CDR3 is TGTGCCTGGAGTGTAATATTCCGTCTTGAAGTCTCTGGAAACACCATATATTTT. This encodes CAWSVIFRLEVSGNTIYF. Full variable domain (remainder filled in from reference TRBV30 and TRBJ1-3): SQTIHQWPATLVQPVGSPLSLECTVEGTSNPNLYWYRQAAGRGLQLLFYSVGIGQISSEVPQNLSASRPQDRQFILSSKKLLLSDSGFYLCAWSVIFRLEVSGNTIYFGEGSWLTVV.

The rearrangement links TRBV30 to TRBJ2-1; D is ambiguous. The ends were cut back, 4 bases at V and 4 bases at J, with 11 bases in the middle. Germline V gene data show CDR1 as GTSNPN and CDR2 as SVGIG (reference sequence). The CDR3 has 13 amino acids. The CDR3 loop reads CAWTHSTYNEQFF. The CDR3 region has the DNA TGTGCCTGGACTCACTCTACATACAATGAGCAGTTCTTC. The full variable domain, with the rest looked up from reference TRBV30 and TRBJ2-1, is SQTIHQWPATLVQPVGSPLSLECTVEGTSNPNLYWYRQAAGRGLQLLFYSVGIGQISSEVPQNLSASRPQDRQFILSSKKLLLSDSGFYLCAWTHSTYNEQFFGPGTRLTVL.

The V and J genes are TRBV13 and TRBJ2-3; the D gene is possibly TRBD2 (5 bases). Trimming pared 2 bases from V and 2 bases from J, leaving 8 bases between. Germline values: CDR1 PRHDT, CDR2 FYEKMQ (reference sequence). CDR3 length: 14 amino acids. The chain's CDR3 is CASSLKRITDTQYF. The CDR3 bases are TGTGCCAGCAGCTTAAAGCGGATCACAGATACGCAGTATTTT.